A selection of T cell receptor beta chains follows, all from one sample in a study of blood T cell repertoires in COVID-19. Sequenced by immunoSEQ multiplex PCR; TCRdb stores in-frame clones only, minus some. In the table there are roughly 140,000 clones, about 85% of which are singletons. Material for sequencing was peripheral blood. These receptor sequences come from a woman between 40 and 50 years old with active or convalescent COVID-19. The CDR3 runs from the conserved cysteine through the conserved F or W. Fields, in order: clone size, V gene, J gene, D gene, CDR3 DNA, CDR3 protein. The D gene is left open where the match is weak. Clone size is given for some rows only: seen once, a few or many times, or a class if the clone is expanded.

clone size: once
V gene: TRBV28
J gene: TRBJ1-1
D gene: .
CDR3 DNA: TGTGCCAGCAGTAGAACAGCCTATGAAGCTTTCTTT
CDR3 protein: CASSRTAYEAFF

clone size: .
V gene: TRBV5-1
J gene: TRBJ1-1
D gene: TRBD1
CDR3 DNA: TGCGCCAGCAGCTTGGAGCCAGGGGGGAACACTGAAGCTTTCTTT
CDR3 protein: CASSLEPGGNTEAFF

clone size: .
V gene: TRBV18
J gene: TRBJ1-2
D gene: TRBD1
CDR3 DNA: TGTGCCAGCTCACAAAGAGGGGACAGTCCCTATGGCTACACCTTC
CDR3 protein: CASSQRGDSPYGYTF

clone size: .
V gene: TRBV18
J gene: TRBJ2-1
D gene: .
CDR3 DNA: TGTGCCAGCTCACCCGATTTGAGCTCCTACAATGAGCAGTTCTTC
CDR3 protein: CASSPDLSSYNEQFF

clone size: .
V gene: TRBV19
J gene: TRBJ1-2
D gene: .
CDR3 DNA: TGTGCCAGTAGTATCCGGCCGGGACACCTGAACTATGGCTACACCTTC
CDR3 protein: CASSIRPGHLNYGYTF

clone size: .
V gene: TRBV15
J gene: TRBJ2-7
D gene: .
CDR3 DNA: TGTGCCACCAGCAGAGGGGCCTCCTACGAGCAGTACTTC
CDR3 protein: CATSRGASYEQYF

clone size: .
V gene: TRBV3-1/TRBV3-2
J gene: TRBJ2-3
D gene: .
CDR3 DNA: TGTGCCAGCAGCCAAGATAGATCAGCGGCAGATACGCAGTATTTT
CDR3 protein: CASSQDRSAADTQYF

clone size: .
V gene: TRBV18
J gene: TRBJ1-2
D gene: TRBD1
CDR3 DNA: TGTGCCAGCTCCCCGGACAGGGACGGGGGCTACACCTTC
CDR3 protein: CASSPDRDGGYTF

clone size: once
V gene: TRBV4-1
J gene: TRBJ1-1
D gene: TRBD1
CDR3 DNA: TGCGCCAGCAGCCCCCGGGCAGGGGGCCTGAACACTGAAGCTTTCTTT
CDR3 protein: CASSPRAGGLNTEAFF

clone size: .
V gene: TRBV7-9
J gene: TRBJ1-6
D gene: .
CDR3 DNA: TGTGCCAGCAGCTTAGCTTTAACAGGACCGTATTCACCCCTCCACTTT
CDR3 protein: CASSLALTGPYSPLHF

clone size: .
V gene: TRBV6-6
J gene: TRBJ2-1
D gene: TRBD2
CDR3 DNA: TGTGCCAGCGATAAACTAGCGGGGGGGCCCCCGTTCTTC
CDR3 protein: CASDKLAGGPPFF

clone size: .
V gene: TRBV30
J gene: TRBJ2-1
D gene: .
CDR3 DNA: TGTGCCTGGAGGAGGTCCTACAATGAGCAGTTCTTC
CDR3 protein: CAWRRSYNEQFF

clone size: .
V gene: TRBV20-1
J gene: TRBJ2-1
D gene: TRBD2
CDR3 DNA: TGCAGTGCTAGTGGGACTAGCAGGGGGGCATGGAATGAGCAGTTCTTC
CDR3 protein: CSASGTSRGAWNEQFF

clone size: .
V gene: TRBV30
J gene: TRBJ1-2
D gene: .
CDR3 DNA: TGTGCCTGGAGTCCTCAAGGAGGGTTGGGCTACACCTTC
CDR3 protein: CAWSPQGGLGYTF

clone size: .
V gene: TRBV28
J gene: TRBJ2-3
D gene: .
CDR3 DNA: TGTGCCAGCACCAACAGGGGGGGAGATACGCAGTATTTT
CDR3 protein: CASTNRGGDTQYF

clone size: .
V gene: TRBV28
J gene: TRBJ2-1
D gene: .
CDR3 DNA: TGTGCCAGCAGCTCGGGGGAGTTACTACACAATGAGCAGTTCTTC
CDR3 protein: CASSSGELLHNEQFF

clone size: .
V gene: TRBV13
J gene: TRBJ1-4
D gene: TRBD1
CDR3 DNA: TGTGCCAGCAGCCCTGGACAGGGGCGGGCTAATGAAAAACTGTTTTTT
CDR3 protein: CASSPGQGRANEKLFF

clone size: .
V gene: TRBV7-2
J gene: TRBJ2-5
D gene: TRBD2
CDR3 DNA: TGTGCCAGCAGCTTAGGGGGACTAGCGGGAGGGCAGGGAGAGACCCAGTACTTC
CDR3 protein: CASSLGGLAGGQGETQYF

clone size: .
V gene: TRBV27
J gene: TRBJ2-2
D gene: .
CDR3 DNA: TGTGCCAGCAGTTTAAGGAGAATTAACACCGGGGAGCTGTTTTTT
CDR3 protein: CASSLRRINTGELFF

clone size: .
V gene: TRBV6-5
J gene: TRBJ1-1
D gene: .
CDR3 DNA: TGTGCCAGCAGTTACTCGACTACCAACACTGAAGCTTTCTTT
CDR3 protein: CASSYSTTNTEAFF

clone size: .
V gene: TRBV27
J gene: TRBJ2-1
D gene: TRBD2
CDR3 DNA: TGTGCCAGCAGTCGTCCTCCGGGACTAGCGGGAGGCCTCACTAACGAGCAGTTCTTC
CDR3 protein: CASSRPPGLAGGLTNEQFF

clone size: .
V gene: TRBV19
J gene: TRBJ2-7
D gene: TRBD2
CDR3 DNA: TGTGCCAGTAGTCCGCGGGGAAGCGGGAGAAACTACGAGCAGTACTTC
CDR3 protein: CASSPRGSGRNYEQYF

clone size: .
V gene: TRBV24-1
J gene: TRBJ1-2
D gene: .
CDR3 DNA: TGTGCCACCAGATCACAGGGTGAGCCCTATGGCTACACCTTC
CDR3 protein: CATRSQGEPYGYTF

clone size: .
V gene: TRBV6-1
J gene: TRBJ1-2
D gene: .
CDR3 DNA: TGTGCCAGCAGTGAAGGGACAGCTTATGGCTACACCTTC
CDR3 protein: CASSEGTAYGYTF

clone size: .
V gene: TRBV7-9
J gene: TRBJ2-6
D gene: .
CDR3 DNA: TGTGCCAGCAGCGGGACATTAAGCTCTGGGGCCAACGTCCTGACTTTC
CDR3 protein: CASSGTLSSGANVLTF

clone size: .
V gene: TRBV5-1
J gene: TRBJ1-1
D gene: TRBD1
CDR3 DNA: TGCGCCAGCAGCTTAGGACAGGGGGCGTACAACACTGAAGCTTTCTTT
CDR3 protein: CASSLGQGAYNTEAFF

clone size: .
V gene: TRBV28
J gene: TRBJ1-1
D gene: .
CDR3 DNA: TGTGCCAGCAGTCCCCAGGACAGTTACACTGAAGCTTTCTTT
CDR3 protein: CASSPQDSYTEAFF

clone size: .
V gene: TRBV7-9
J gene: TRBJ1-3
D gene: .
CDR3 DNA: TGTGCCAGCAGCCCCCAGGGCGGGAACTCTGGAAACACCATATATTTT
CDR3 protein: CASSPQGGNSGNTIYF

clone size: .
V gene: TRBV3-1/TRBV3-2
J gene: TRBJ1-2
D gene: .
CDR3 DNA: TGTGCCAGCAGTCAAGAGGGGGGGCGCTGCACCTTC
CDR3 protein: CASSQEGGRCTF

clone size: .
V gene: TRBV5-5
J gene: TRBJ1-3
D gene: TRBD1
CDR3 DNA: TGTGCCAGCAGCTTCGATCAGGGGGCTGGAAACACCATATATTTT
CDR3 protein: CASSFDQGAGNTIYF

clone size: .
V gene: TRBV2
J gene: TRBJ1-5
D gene: .
CDR3 DNA: TGTGCCAGCAGCCGGACAGCTCCGTATAGCAATCAGCCCCAGCATTTT
CDR3 protein: CASSRTAPYSNQPQHF

clone size: once
V gene: TRBV6-1
J gene: TRBJ1-1
D gene: .
CDR3 DNA: TGTGCCAGCAGTGAAGTAGTCGGGGGAGCTTTCTTT
CDR3 protein: CASSEVVGGAFF

clone size: once
V gene: TRBV5-4
J gene: TRBJ1-4
D gene: .
CDR3 DNA: TGTGCCAGCAGCTCAACAGGGTCCCGCGTTGAAAAACTGTTTTTT
CDR3 protein: CASSSTGSRVEKLFF

clone size: .
V gene: TRBV9
J gene: TRBJ1-2
D gene: .
CDR3 DNA: TGTGCCAGCAGCCCCAGCCAGGGGCAGACCAACTATGGCTACACCTTC
CDR3 protein: CASSPSQGQTNYGYTF

clone size: .
V gene: TRBV12-3/TRBV12-4
J gene: TRBJ2-3
D gene: .
CDR3 DNA: TGTGCCAGCAGTTTAACGAGAGATACGCAGTATTTT
CDR3 protein: CASSLTRDTQYF

clone size: .
V gene: TRBV4-3
J gene: TRBJ2-3
D gene: .
CDR3 DNA: TGCGCCAGCAGCCCTCCCCGGGATAGCACAGATACGCAGTATTTT
CDR3 protein: CASSPPRDSTDTQYF

clone size: once
V gene: TRBV27
J gene: TRBJ2-7
D gene: TRBD1
CDR3 DNA: TGTGCCAGCAGTTCCGGGACAGGGGGTGAATACGAGCAGTACTTC
CDR3 protein: CASSSGTGGEYEQYF

clone size: .
V gene: TRBV30
J gene: TRBJ2-2
D gene: TRBD2
CDR3 DNA: TGTGCCTGGAGTATGACTAGCGGGAGCGGGCAGCTGTTTTTT
CDR3 protein: CAWSMTSGSGQLFF

clone size: .
V gene: TRBV12-2
J gene: TRBJ1-5
D gene: .
CDR3 DNA: TGTGCAAGTCGCCAGGTGCCCCAGCATTTT
CDR3 protein: CASRQVPQHF

clone size: .
V gene: TRBV5-1
J gene: TRBJ2-7
D gene: TRBD1
CDR3 DNA: TGCGCCAGCAGCTTACCGGGACAGGGGGCCTACGAGCAGTACTTC
CDR3 protein: CASSLPGQGAYEQYF

clone size: .
V gene: TRBV5-6
J gene: TRBJ2-7
D gene: TRBD2
CDR3 DNA: TGTGCCAGCAGCTTGCTTGGGGCGGGAGCGATCTACGAGCAGTACTTC
CDR3 protein: CASSLLGAGAIYEQYF